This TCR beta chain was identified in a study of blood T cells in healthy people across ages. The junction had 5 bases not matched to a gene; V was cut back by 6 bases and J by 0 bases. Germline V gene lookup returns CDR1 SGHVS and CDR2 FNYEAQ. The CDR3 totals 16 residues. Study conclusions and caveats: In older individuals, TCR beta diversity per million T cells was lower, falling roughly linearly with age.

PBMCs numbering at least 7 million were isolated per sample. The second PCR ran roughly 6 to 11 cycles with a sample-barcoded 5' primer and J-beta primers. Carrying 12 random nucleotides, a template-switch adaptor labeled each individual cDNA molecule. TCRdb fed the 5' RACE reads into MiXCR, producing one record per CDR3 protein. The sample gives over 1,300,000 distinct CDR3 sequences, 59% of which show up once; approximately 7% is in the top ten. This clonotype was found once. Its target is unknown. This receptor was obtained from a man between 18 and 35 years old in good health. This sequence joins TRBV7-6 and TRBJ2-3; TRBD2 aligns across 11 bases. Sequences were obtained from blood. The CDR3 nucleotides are TGTGCCAGCAGACCTAGCGGGGGGACTAGCACAGATACGCAGTATTTT. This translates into CASRPSGGTSTDTQYF.